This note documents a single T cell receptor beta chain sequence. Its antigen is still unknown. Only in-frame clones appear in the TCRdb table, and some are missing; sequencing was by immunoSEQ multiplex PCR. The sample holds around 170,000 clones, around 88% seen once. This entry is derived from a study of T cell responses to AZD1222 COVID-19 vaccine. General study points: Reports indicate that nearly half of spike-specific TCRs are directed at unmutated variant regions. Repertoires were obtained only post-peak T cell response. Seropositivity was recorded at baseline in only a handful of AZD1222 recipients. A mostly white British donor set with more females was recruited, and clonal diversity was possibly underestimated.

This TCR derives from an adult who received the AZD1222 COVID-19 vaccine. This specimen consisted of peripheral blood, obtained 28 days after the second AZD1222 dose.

CDR3 sequence (DNA): TGTGCCAGCAGTTACCCCCGACAGGGCCTTAATGAAAAACTGTTTTTT. Protein sequence: CASSYPRQGLNEKLFF. V gene TRBV6-6 combines with J gene TRBJ1-4, with 7 bases lining up with TRBD1. With V trimmed by 2 bases and J by 4 bases, 7 bases remained unmatched. The CDR3 loop spans 16 amino acids. The V gene's germline CDR1 is MNHNY and CDR2 SVGAGI (reference sequence).